This T cell receptor beta chain was found in a study of T cells after yellow fever vaccination. The germline V gene has CDR1 SGHRS and CDR2 YFSETQ. The CDR3 is 12 amino acids. This clonotype was seen at least ten times. Relative to the germline gene, one junction end is altered; a read error may explain this. TCRdb ran MiXCR on the 5' RACE reads and lists one entry per CDR3 protein. Of more than 350,000 distinct CDR3 sequences in the sample, around a tenth were seen once. Sequences were derived from PBMCs, sampled on the day of the first yellow fever vaccination. The chain carries TRBV5-1 and TRBJ2-3; D gene unclear. The source of this sequence is a man between 18 and 35 years old who received the YFV17D yellow fever vaccine. CDR3 residues: CASSPDTDTQYF. The DNA for the CDR3 is TGTGCCAGCAGCCCTGACACAGATACGCAGTATTTT.